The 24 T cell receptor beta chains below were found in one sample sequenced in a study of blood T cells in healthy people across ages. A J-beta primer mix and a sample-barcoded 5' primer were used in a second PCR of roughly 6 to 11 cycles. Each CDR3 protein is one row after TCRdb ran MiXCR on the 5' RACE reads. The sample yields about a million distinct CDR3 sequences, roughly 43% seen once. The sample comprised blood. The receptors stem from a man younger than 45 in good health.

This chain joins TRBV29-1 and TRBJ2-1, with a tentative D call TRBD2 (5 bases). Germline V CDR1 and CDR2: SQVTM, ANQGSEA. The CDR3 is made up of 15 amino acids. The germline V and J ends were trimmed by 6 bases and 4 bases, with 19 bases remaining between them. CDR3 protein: CSVKRGLSQYNEQFF. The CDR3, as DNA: TGCAGCGTCAAAAGAGGGTTGTCCCAATACAATGAGCAGTTCTTC.

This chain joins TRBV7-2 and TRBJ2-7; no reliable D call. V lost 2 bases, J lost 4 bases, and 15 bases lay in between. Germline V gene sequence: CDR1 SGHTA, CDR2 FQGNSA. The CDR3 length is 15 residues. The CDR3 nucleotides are TGTGCCAGCAGCTTATTCTTAGGGCAAGCATACGAGCAGTACTTC. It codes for CASSLFLGQAYEQYF.

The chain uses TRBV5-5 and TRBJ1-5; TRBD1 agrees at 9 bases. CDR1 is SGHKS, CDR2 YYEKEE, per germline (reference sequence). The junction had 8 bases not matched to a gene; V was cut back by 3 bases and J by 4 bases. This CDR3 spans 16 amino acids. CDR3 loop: CASSWGQGKSNQPQHF. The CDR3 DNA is TGTGCCAGCAGCTGGGGACAGGGAAAATCAAATCAGCCCCAGCATTTT.

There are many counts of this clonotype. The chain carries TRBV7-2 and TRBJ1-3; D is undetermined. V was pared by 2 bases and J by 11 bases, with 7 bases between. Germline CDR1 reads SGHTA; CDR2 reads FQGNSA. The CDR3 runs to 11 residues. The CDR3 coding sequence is TGTGCCAGCAGCTTAAACCGGGCCATATATTTT. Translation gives CASSLNRAIYF.

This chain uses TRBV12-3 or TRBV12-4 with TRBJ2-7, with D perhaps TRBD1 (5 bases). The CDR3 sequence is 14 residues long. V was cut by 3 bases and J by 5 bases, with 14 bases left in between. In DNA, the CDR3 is TGTGCCAGCAGTTTTGGATCCAGGGCGAACGAGCAGTACTTC. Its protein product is CASSFGSRANEQYF.

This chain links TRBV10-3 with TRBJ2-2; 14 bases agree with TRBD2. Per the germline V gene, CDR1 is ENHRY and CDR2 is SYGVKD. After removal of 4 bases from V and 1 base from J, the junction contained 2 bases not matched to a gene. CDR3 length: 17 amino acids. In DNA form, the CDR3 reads TGTGCCATCAGTGTGGGGACTAGCGGGAGGAACACCGGGGAGCTGTTTTTT. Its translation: CAISVGTSGRNTGELFF.

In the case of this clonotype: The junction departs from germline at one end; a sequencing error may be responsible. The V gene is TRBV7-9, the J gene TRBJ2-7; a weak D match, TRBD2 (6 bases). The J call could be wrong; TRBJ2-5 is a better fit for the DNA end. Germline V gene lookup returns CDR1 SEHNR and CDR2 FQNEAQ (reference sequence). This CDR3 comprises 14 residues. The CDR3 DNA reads TGTGCCAGCGGCTTAGCGAGCGGGCAAGAGACCCAGTACTTC. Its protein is CASGLASGQETQYF.

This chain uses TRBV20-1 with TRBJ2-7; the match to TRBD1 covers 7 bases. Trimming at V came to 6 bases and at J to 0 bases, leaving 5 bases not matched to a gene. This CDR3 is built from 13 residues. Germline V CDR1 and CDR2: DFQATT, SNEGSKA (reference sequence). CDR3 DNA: TGCAGTGCGTTGGGACAGCACTCCTACGAGCAGTACTTC. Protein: CSALGQHSYEQYF.

CDR3 sequence: CASSLDRPAAHVPETQYF. The DNA for the CDR3 is TGTGCCAGCAGTTTAGATAGACCGGCAGCCCATGTACCGGAGACCCAGTACTTC. The chain is built from TRBV27 and TRBJ2-5; D ambiguous. Germline V gene sequence: CDR1 MNHEY, CDR2 SMNVEV (reference sequence). The CDR3 consists of 18 residues. V was clipped by 2 bases and J by 5 bases, with 24 bases between them.

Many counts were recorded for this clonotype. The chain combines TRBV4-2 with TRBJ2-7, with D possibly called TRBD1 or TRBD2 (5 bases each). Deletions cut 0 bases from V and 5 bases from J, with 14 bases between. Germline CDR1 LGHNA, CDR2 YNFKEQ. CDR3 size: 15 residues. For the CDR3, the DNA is TGTGCCAGCAGCCAAGATTCCGGGACCCCCCACGAGCAGTACTTC. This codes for CASSQDSGTPHEQYF.

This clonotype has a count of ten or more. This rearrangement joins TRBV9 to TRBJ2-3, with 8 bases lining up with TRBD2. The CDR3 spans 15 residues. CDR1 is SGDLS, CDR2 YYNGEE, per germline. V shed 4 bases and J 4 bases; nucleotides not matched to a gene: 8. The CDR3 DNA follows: TGTGCCAGCAGCTCCGGGGGGGCCACGGCAGATACGCAGTATTTT. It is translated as CASSSGGATADTQYF.

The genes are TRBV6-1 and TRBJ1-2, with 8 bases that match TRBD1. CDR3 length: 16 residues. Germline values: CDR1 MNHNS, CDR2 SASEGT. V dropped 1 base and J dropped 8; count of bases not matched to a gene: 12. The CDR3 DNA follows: TGTGCCAGCAGTGAAGGACCGGGACAGGTATCGGACGGCTACACCTTC. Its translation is CASSEGPGQVSDGYTF.

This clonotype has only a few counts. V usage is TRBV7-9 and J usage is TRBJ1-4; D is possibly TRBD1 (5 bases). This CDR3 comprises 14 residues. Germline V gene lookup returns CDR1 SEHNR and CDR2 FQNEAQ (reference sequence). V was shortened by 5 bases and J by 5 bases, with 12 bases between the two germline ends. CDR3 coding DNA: TGTGCCAGCAGCCTCGGGGGATTAAATGAAAAACTGTTTTTT. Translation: CASSLGGLNEKLFF.

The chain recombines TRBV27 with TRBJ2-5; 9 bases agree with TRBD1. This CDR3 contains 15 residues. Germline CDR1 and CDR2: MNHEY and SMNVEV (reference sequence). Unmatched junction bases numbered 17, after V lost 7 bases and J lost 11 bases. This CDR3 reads CASNSLGQGIHEQYF. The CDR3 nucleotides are TGTGCCAGCAATTCTTTAGGACAGGGGATCCATGAGCAGTACTTC.

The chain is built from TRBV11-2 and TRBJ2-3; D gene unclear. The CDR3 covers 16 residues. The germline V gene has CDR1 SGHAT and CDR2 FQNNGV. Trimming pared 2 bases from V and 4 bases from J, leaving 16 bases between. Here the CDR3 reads CASSLSSSARPDTQYF. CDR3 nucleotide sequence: TGTGCCAGCAGCTTATCATCCTCGGCTAGGCCAGATACGCAGTATTTT. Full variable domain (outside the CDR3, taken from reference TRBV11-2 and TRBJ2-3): EAGVAQSPRYKIIEKRQSVAFWCNPISGHATLYWYQQILGQGPKLLIQFQNNGVVDDSQLPKDRFSAERLKGVDSTLKIQPAKLEDSAVYLCASSLSSSARPDTQYFGPGTRLTVL.

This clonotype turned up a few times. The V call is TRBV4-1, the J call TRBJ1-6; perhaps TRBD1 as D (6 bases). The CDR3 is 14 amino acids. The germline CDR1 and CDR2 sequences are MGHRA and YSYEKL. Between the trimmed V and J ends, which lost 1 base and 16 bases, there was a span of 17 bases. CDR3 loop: CASSQGPGGANLHF. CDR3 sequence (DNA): TGCGCCAGCAGCCAAGGCCCTGGGGGGGCGAATCTCCACTTT.

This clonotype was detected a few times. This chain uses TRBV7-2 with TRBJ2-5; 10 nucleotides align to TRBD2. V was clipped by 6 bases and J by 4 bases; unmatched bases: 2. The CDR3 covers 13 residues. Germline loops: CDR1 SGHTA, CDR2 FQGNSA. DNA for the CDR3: TGTGCCAGCAGGCCTAGCGGGGGAGAGACCCAGTACTTC. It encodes CASRPSGGETQYF.

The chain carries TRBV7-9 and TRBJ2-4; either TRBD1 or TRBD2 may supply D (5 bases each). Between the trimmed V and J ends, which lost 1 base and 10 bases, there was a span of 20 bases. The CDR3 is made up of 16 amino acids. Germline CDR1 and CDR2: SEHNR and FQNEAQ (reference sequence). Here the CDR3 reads CASSLVPDTREAIQYF. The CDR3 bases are TGTGCCAGCAGCTTAGTTCCGGACACCCGGGAAGCTATTCAGTACTTC.

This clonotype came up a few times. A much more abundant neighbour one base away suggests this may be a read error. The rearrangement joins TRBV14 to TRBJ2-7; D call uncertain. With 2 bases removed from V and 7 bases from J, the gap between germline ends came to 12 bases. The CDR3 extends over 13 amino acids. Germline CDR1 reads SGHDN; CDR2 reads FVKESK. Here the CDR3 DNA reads TGTGCCAGCAGCCAACCGGTTTTAAATGAGCAGTACTTC. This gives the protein CASSQPVLNEQYF.

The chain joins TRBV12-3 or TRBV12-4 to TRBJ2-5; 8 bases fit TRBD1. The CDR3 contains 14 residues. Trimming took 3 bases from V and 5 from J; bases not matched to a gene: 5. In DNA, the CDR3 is TGTGCCAGCAGTTTCCCAGGGGGCCTCGAGACCCAGTACTTC. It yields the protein CASSFPGGLETQYF.

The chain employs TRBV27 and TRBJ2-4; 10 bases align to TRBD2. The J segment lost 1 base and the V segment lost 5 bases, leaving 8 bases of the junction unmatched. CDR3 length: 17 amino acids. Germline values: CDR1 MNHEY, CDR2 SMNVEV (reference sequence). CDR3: CASSGGGLAVAKNIQYF. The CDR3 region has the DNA TGTGCCAGCAGTGGCGGTGGACTAGCGGTGGCCAAAAACATTCAGTACTTC.

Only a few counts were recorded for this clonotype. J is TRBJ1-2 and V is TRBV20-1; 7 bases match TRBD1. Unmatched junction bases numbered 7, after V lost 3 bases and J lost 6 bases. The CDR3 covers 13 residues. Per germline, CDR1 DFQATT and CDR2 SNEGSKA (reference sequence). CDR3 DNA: TGCAGTGCTAGTCTGACAGGGCTGAATGGCTACACCTTC. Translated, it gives CSASLTGLNGYTF.

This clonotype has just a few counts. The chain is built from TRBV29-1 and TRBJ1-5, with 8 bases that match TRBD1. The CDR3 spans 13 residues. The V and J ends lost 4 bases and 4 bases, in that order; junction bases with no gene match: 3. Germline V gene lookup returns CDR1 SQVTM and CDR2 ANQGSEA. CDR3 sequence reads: CSVGTGINQPQHF. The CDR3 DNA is TGCAGCGTTGGGACAGGGATAAATCAGCCCCAGCATTTT.

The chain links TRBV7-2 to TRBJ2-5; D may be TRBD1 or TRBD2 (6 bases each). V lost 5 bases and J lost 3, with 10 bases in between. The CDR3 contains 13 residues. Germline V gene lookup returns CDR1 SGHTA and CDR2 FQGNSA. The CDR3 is CASSPGAKETQYF. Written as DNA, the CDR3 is TGTGCCAGCAGCCCGGGGGCCAAAGAGACCCAGTACTTC.